Shown below are 32 T cell receptor beta chains from a single sample sequenced in a study of T cell changes during pregnancy in multiple sclerosis. Assay used: immunoSEQ multiplex PCR; TCRdb lists only in-frame clones, some missing. The data contain 75,000 to 100,000 clones, 85% to 95% of them seen just once; the ten biggest clones take up just over 2%. The specimen was peripheral blood, collected after pregnancy. The origin of the receptors is a female donor with multiple sclerosis, enrolled in a pregnancy study.

The rearrangement links TRBV10-3 to TRBJ2-7; tentatively, D is TRBD1 (5 bases). The V and J ends lost 3 bases and 3 bases respectively, with 15 bases between them. This CDR3 comprises 15 residues. CDR1 is ENHRY and CDR2 is SYGVKD in the germline V gene. CDR3 bases: TGTGCCATCAGTGATGGGGCAATGGTTAGCTACGAGCAGTACTTC. Residues: CAISDGAMVSYEQYF.

In its sample, this clone was seen a few times. This rearrangement joins TRBV7-9 to TRBJ1-4; D is perhaps TRBD1 (5 bases). Trimming removed 2 bases from V and 2 bases from J, with 15 bases in between. The CDR3 sequence is 17 residues long. Germline V gene lookup returns CDR1 SEHNR and CDR2 FQNEAQ (reference sequence). DNA for the CDR3: TGTGCCAGCAGCTTATTCGGGTCGGCAGGGACTAATGAAAAACTGTTTTTT. Encoded protein: CASSLFGSAGTNEKLFF.

The rearrangement links TRBV5-1 to TRBJ1-3; 7 nucleotides agree with TRBD1. CDR1 and CDR2 from the germline V gene are SGHRS and YFSETQ. The CDR3 totals 15 residues. V shed 1 base, J shed 0 bases, and the junction held 1 base outside the gene matches. The CDR3 coding sequence is TGCGCCAGCAGCTTGCAGGGGGGCTCTGGAAACACCATATATTTT. Its protein is CASSLQGGSGNTIYF.

The chain carries TRBV29-1 and TRBJ2-7; tentatively, D is TRBD1 (6 bases). Germline V CDR1 and CDR2: SQVTM, ANQGSEA. V lost 7 bases and J 7 bases, leaving 23 bases between the germline ends. The CDR3 sequence is 14 residues long. CDR3 nucleotides: TGCAGCGCGGCGGGTGCAGGGGATCGGGGTGAGCAGTACTTC. The encoded protein is CSAAGAGDRGEQYF.

This rearrangement joins TRBV7-9 to TRBJ2-1, with 9 bases matching TRBD1. Germline values: CDR1 SEHNR, CDR2 FQNEAQ (reference sequence). The CDR3 has 18 residues. Trimming cost V 2 bases and J 3 bases; bases outside gene matches: 11. The CDR3, as DNA: TGTGCCAGCAGCTTATCCCCCCGGTGGGGACAGGGCTACAATGAGCAGTTCTTC. This translates into CASSLSPRWGQGYNEQFF. Full variable domain (rest looked up from reference TRBV7-9 and TRBJ2-1): DTGVSQNPRHKITKRGQNVTFRCDPISEHNRLYWYRQTLGQGPEFLTYFQNEAQLEKSRLLSDRFSAERPKGSFSTLEIQRTEQGDSAMYLCASSLSPRWGQGYNEQFFGPGTRLTVL.

The CDR3 coding sequence is TGTGCCAGCAGTGTCTCGGGAGGGGCAAACACTGAAGCTTTCTTT. Translated: CASSVSGGANTEAFF. This chain links TRBV2 with TRBJ1-1, with D maybe TRBD1 (5 bases). Between the trimmed V and J ends, which lost 4 bases and 2 bases, there was a span of 14 bases. The germline V gene encodes CDR1 SNHLY and CDR2 FYNNEI. The CDR3 extends over 15 amino acids.

The chain combines TRBV2 with TRBJ1-1; perhaps TRBD1 as D (5 bases). The CDR3 is made up of 12 amino acids. V lost 2 bases and J lost 8, with 9 bases in between. Germline V CDR1 and CDR2: SNHLY, FYNNEI. The DNA for the CDR3 is TGTGCCAGCAGTGAAAGCAGGGTAGAAGCTTTCTTT. Its protein is CASSESRVEAFF.

This chain joins TRBV6-5 and TRBJ1-2, with TRBD1 matching 9 bases. V dropped 2 bases and J dropped 8; count of bases not matched to a gene: 12. Germline CDR1 MNHEY, CDR2 SVGAGI. The CDR3 totals 16 residues. The CDR3 loop reads CASSYRAGTGKRGYTF. Here the CDR3 DNA reads TGTGCCAGCAGTTACCGAGCCGGGACAGGGAAAAGAGGCTACACCTTC.

This chain connects TRBV30 to TRBJ1-5, with 7 nucleotides matching TRBD1. After removal of 3 bases from V and 1 base from J, the junction contained 3 bases not matched to a gene. The CDR3 has 14 amino acids. Germline-derived CDR1 and CDR2 are GTSNPN and SVGIG (reference sequence). CDR3 DNA sequence: TGTGCCTGGAGAGGGACAGCGAGCAATCAGCCCCAGCATTTT. Its protein is CAWRGTASNQPQHF.

The chain links TRBV27 to TRBJ2-1; TRBD1 might be the D (6 bases). The ends were cut back, 6 bases at V and 5 bases at J, with 23 bases in the middle. This CDR3 contains 17 residues. CDR1 MNHEY and CDR2 SMNVEV come from the germline V gene (reference sequence). CDR3 DNA sequence: TGTGCCAGCAGGTACCCTCCCGGGGACATCGAGGACAATGAGCAGTTCTTC. Translating it yields CASRYPPGDIEDNEQFF.

This chain uses TRBV6-4 with TRBJ1-2; D not certain. Trimming cost V 2 bases and J 0 bases, with 16 bases left between them. The CDR3 runs to 17 residues. Germline V lookup: CDR1 MRHNA, CDR2 SNTAGT. CDR3 sequence (DNA): TGTGCCAGCAGTGACACAGCCTCCATACCATCTAACTATGGCTACACCTTC. This codes for CASSDTASIPSNYGYTF.

This chain joins TRBV4-3 and TRBJ2-3; D unclear. Germline-derived CDR1 and CDR2 are LGHNA and YSLEER. The CDR3 has 15 amino acids. V was shortened by 2 bases and J by 0 bases, with 9 bases between the two germline ends. CDR3 amino acids: CASSQTADSTDTQYF. CDR3 sequence (DNA): TGCGCCAGCAGCCAAACAGCCGATAGCACAGATACGCAGTATTTT.

CDR3 region: CASSFGQAVNEQFF. Here the CDR3 DNA reads TGCGCCAGCAGCTTCGGACAGGCGGTCAATGAGCAGTTCTTC. This rearrangement joins TRBV5-1 to TRBJ2-1, with 7 bases identical to TRBD1. The J segment lost 6 bases and the V segment lost 2 bases, leaving 5 bases of the junction unmatched. Germline CDR1 SGHRS, CDR2 YFSETQ. This CDR3 spans 14 amino acids. Supplemented by reference TRBV5-1 and TRBJ2-1, the full variable domain reads KAGVTQTPRYLIKTRGQQVTLSCSPISGHRSVSWYQQTPGQGLQFLFEYFSETQRNKGNFPGRFSGRQFSNSRSEMNVSTLELGDSALYLCASSFGQAVNEQFFGPGTRLTVL.

The V gene is TRBV6-6, the J gene TRBJ2-7; weak D call: TRBD1 (6 bases). Germline loops: CDR1 MNHNY, CDR2 SVGAGI (reference sequence). This CDR3 is built from 13 residues. The ends were cut back, 7 bases at V and 2 bases at J, with 12 bases in the middle. In DNA, the CDR3 is TGTGCCAGCAACCGACAGGCCACCTACGAGCAGTACTTC. This codes for CASNRQATYEQYF.

DNA for the CDR3: TGTGCCAGCAGCTTATTCCAGAATTCACCCCTCCACTTT. It encodes CASSLFQNSPLHF. J is TRBJ1-6 and V is TRBV7-2; the D is unclear. The germline V and J ends were trimmed by 2 bases and 7 bases, with 6 bases remaining between them. This CDR3 contains 13 residues. CDR1 and CDR2 (germline): SGHTA, FQGNSA.

The genes are TRBV6-5 and TRBJ1-6, with 11 bases matching TRBD1. The CDR3 is 15 residues long. Trimming cost V 7 bases and J 10 bases; bases outside gene matches: 9. Germline V gene lookup returns CDR1 MNHEY and CDR2 SVGAGI. CDR3: CASTMDRGLQSPLHF. The CDR3 nucleotides are TGTGCCAGCACCATGGACAGGGGGCTTCAGTCACCCCTCCACTTT.

The chain has TRBV29-1 and TRBJ1-3; 8 bases line up with TRBD1. The CDR3 has 14 amino acids. The germline V gene encodes CDR1 SQVTM and CDR2 ANQGSEA. The ends lost 6 bases at V and 8 bases at J; junction bases unmatched: 12. CDR3 residues: CSVVGQGLGDTIYF. The CDR3 coding sequence is TGCAGCGTCGTAGGACAGGGCCTGGGTGACACCATATATTTT.

The rearrangement uses TRBV7-2 and TRBJ1-1; possibly TRBD1 for D (5 bases). Trimming stripped 4 bases from V and 8 bases from J, with 17 bases between. Germline CDR1 is SGHTA and CDR2 is FQGNSA. The CDR3 contains 14 residues. CDR3 bases: TGTGCCAGCAGCTCGGTGCGGGCTGGGGGGGAAGCTTTCTTT. This sequence encodes CASSSVRAGGEAFF.

This clone was seen just once. CDR3 in DNA: TGTGCCAGCAGTACGGTATCAGGGAGGCGGCAGCCCCAGCATTTT. Encoded protein: CASSTVSGRRQPQHF. This sequence joins TRBV6-8 and TRBJ1-5, with a tentative D call TRBD1 (5 bases). The CDR3 is made up of 15 amino acids. The germline V gene has CDR1 MNHGY and CDR2 SAAAGT. V lost 5 bases and J lost 7, with 18 bases in between.

The J gene is TRBJ2-1, the V gene TRBV30; TRBD2 is a possible D gene (7 bases). Trimming took 8 bases from V and 0 from J, leaving 14 bases between them. The length of the CDR3 is 14 residues. CDR1 and CDR2 (germline): GTSNPN, SVGIG (reference sequence). The CDR3 spells CAGGAVSSYNEQFF. In DNA form, the CDR3 reads TGTGCCGGGGGGGCGGTAAGCTCCTACAATGAGCAGTTCTTC.

The V gene is TRBV6-5, the J gene TRBJ2-5; D may be TRBD1 (5 bases). The CDR3 runs 15 residues. V shed 5 bases and J shed 0 bases, with 13 bases lying between them. Germline values: CDR1 MNHEY, CDR2 SVGAGI. CDR3 in DNA: TGTGCCAGCAGTGGGGCTGCTGGGTACCAAGAGACCCAGTACTTC. Translating it yields CASSGAAGYQETQYF.

This chain links TRBV18 with TRBJ2-1, with a tentative D call TRBD2 (5 bases). Trimming pared 3 bases from V and 0 bases from J, leaving 6 bases between. The CDR3 sequence is 14 residues long. Germline CDR1 and CDR2: KGHSH and LQKENI. The CDR3 region has the DNA TGTGCCAGCTCACCGGGGAGCTCCTACAATGAGCAGTTCTTC. Translated, it gives CASSPGSSYNEQFF.

The rearrangement links TRBV4-2 to TRBJ2-7; TRBD2 aligns across 8 bases. CDR3 length: 14 residues. V dropped 4 bases and J dropped 2; count of bases not matched to a gene: 4. Germline V gene lookup returns CDR1 LGHNA and CDR2 YNFKEQ. The CDR3 DNA sequence: TGTGCCAGCAGCCGTGGTAGCGGGACCTACGAGCAGTACTTC. Translation: CASSRGSGTYEQYF.

The rearrangement joins TRBV7-2 to TRBJ1-2; tentative D call: TRBD1 (5 bases). Trimming took off 2 bases at V and 2 bases at J, with 9 bases between the two ends. The CDR3 is 14 residues long. CDR1 is SGHTA, CDR2 FQGNSA, per germline. The CDR3 reads CASSLLEGNYGYTF. In DNA form, the CDR3 reads TGTGCCAGCAGCTTATTGGAGGGGAACTATGGCTACACCTTC.

V is TRBV5-4 and J is TRBJ2-3; D is possibly TRBD1 (5 bases). This CDR3 comprises 14 residues. The germline V gene has CDR1 SGHNT and CDR2 YYREEE (reference sequence). Trimming took off 1 base at V and 2 bases at J, with 8 bases between the two ends. This chain's CDR3 is CASSLQGATDTQYF. For the CDR3, the DNA is TGTGCCAGCAGCTTGCAGGGCGCCACAGATACGCAGTATTTT.

This clone appeared a single time. The V call is TRBV13, the J call TRBJ2-7; D is perhaps TRBD2 (5 bases). Germline assignment: CDR1 PRHDT and CDR2 FYEKMQ (reference sequence). Trimming shortened V by 3 bases and J by 2 bases, and 14 bases separated the two germline ends. The CDR3 spans 15 residues. CDR3 region: CASSFWSRRAYEQYF. DNA of the CDR3: TGTGCCAGCAGCTTTTGGTCGCGGCGGGCCTACGAGCAGTACTTC.

J is TRBJ2-1 and V is TRBV6-5, with D tentatively TRBD2 (5 bases). This CDR3 is built from 12 residues. Trimming stripped 6 bases from V and 8 bases from J, with 11 bases between. Germline V lookup: CDR1 MNHEY, CDR2 SVGAGI. The CDR3 DNA is TGTGCCAGCAGCCCCCCGGGGTATGAGCAGTTCTTC. Translated, it gives CASSPPGYEQFF.

V usage is TRBV5-1 and J usage is TRBJ2-7; 8 nucleotides line up with TRBD1. The CDR3 extends over 16 amino acids. V dropped 4 bases and J dropped 4; count of bases not matched to a gene: 13. Germline lookup yields CDR1 SGHRS and CDR2 YFSETQ. The CDR3, as DNA: TGCGCCAGCAGCCCTCTCGATGGACAGGGTTGGTACGAGCAGTACTTC. Amino acid sequence: CASSPLDGQGWYEQYF.

The chain uses TRBV6-5 and TRBJ1-1; maybe TRBD1 (5 bases). The CDR3 extends over 14 amino acids. The V end lost 0 bases, the J end lost 1 base, and 6 bases lay between the germline ends. CDR1 is MNHEY and CDR2 is SVGAGI in the germline V gene. In DNA, the CDR3 is TGTGCCAGCAGTTACTCGACAGCGAACACTGAAGCTTTCTTT. This encodes CASSYSTANTEAFF.

CDR3 loop: CASREGATRGGYTF. In DNA, the CDR3 is TGTGCCAGCAGGGAGGGGGCGACGAGGGGCGGCTACACCTTC. The chain couples TRBV6-1 to TRBJ1-2, with 7 bases aligning to TRBD1. Germline values: CDR1 MNHNS, CDR2 SASEGT. The CDR3 has 14 residues. After removal of 6 bases from V and 8 bases from J, the junction contained 12 bases not matched to a gene.

The V call is TRBV5-1, the J call TRBJ1-6; no reliable D call. The V end was cut by 2 bases, the J end by 9 bases, with 12 bases between. CDR3 length: 14 amino acids. Germline-derived CDR1 and CDR2 are SGHRS and YFSETQ. The CDR3 DNA reads TGCGCCAGCAGCTTCGAGAGGGCTAGTTCACCCCTCCACTTT. Amino acids: CASSFERASSPLHF.

This clone was counted once. This sequence joins TRBV15 and TRBJ1-2; 10 nucleotides line up with TRBD1. From germline, CDR1 is LNHNV and CDR2 YYDKDF (reference sequence). With V trimmed by 0 bases and J by 4 bases, 8 bases remained unmatched. CDR3 size: 17 residues. CDR3 DNA sequence: TGTGCCACCAGCAGAGACCCCGGGACAGGGGTCAGCTATGGCTACACCTTC. Protein product: CATSRDPGTGVSYGYTF.